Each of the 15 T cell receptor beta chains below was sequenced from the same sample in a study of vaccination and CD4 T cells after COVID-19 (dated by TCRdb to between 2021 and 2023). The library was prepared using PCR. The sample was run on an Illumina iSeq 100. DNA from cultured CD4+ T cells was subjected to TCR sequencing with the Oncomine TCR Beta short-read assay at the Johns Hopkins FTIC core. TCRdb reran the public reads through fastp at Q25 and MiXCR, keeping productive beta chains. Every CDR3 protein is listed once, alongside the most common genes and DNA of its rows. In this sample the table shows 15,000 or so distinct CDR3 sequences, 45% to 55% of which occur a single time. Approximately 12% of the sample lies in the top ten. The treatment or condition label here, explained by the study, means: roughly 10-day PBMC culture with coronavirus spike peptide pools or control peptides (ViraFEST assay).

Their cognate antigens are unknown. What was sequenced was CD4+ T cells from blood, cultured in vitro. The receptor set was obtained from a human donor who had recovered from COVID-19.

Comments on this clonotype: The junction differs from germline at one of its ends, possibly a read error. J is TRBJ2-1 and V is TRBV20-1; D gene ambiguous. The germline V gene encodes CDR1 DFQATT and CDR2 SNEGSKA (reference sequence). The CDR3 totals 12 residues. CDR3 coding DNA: TGCAGTGCTAGAGTTGGTTACAATGGGCAGTTCTTC. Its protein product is CSARVGYNGQFF.

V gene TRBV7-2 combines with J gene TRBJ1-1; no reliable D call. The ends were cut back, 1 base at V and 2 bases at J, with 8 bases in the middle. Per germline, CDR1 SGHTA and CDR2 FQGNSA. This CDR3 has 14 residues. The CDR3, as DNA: TGTGCCAGCAGCTTAGAAGGACCTAACACTGAAGCTTTCTTT. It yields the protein CASSLEGPNTEAFF.

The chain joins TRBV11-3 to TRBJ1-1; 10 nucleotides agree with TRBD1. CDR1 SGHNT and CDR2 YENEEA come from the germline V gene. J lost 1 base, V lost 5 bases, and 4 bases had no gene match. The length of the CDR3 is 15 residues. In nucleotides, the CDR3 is TGTGCCAGCAGCACCCGGACAGGGGGGAACACTGAAGCTTTCTTT. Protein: CASSTRTGGNTEAFF.

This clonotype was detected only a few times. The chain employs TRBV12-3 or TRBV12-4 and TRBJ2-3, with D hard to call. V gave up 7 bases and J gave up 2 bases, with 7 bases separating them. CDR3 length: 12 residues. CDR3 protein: CASTRATDTQYF. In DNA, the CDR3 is TGTGCCAGCACCCGTGCCACAGATACGCAGTATTTT.

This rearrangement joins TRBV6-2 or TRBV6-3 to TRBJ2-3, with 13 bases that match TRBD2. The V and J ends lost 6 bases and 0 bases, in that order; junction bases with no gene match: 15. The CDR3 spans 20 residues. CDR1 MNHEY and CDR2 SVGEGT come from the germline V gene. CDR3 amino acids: CASSTIGLAGALFSTDTQYF. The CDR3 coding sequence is TGTGCCAGCAGCACCATTGGACTAGCGGGGGCCCTCTTTAGCACAGATACGCAGTATTTT.

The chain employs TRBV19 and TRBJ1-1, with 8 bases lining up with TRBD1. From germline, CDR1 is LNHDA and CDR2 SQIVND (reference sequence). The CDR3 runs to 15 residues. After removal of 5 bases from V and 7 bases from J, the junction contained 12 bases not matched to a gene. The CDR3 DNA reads TGTGCCAGTAGTTTGCCCGGACAGGGTAGGCGTGAAGCTTTCTTT. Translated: CASSLPGQGRREAFF.

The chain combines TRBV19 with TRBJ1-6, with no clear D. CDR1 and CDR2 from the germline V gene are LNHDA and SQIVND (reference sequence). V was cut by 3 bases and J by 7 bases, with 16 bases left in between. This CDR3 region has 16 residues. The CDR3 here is CASSIPADAKNSPLHF. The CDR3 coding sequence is TGTGCCAGTAGTATTCCGGCGGACGCAAAAAATTCACCCCTCCACTTT.

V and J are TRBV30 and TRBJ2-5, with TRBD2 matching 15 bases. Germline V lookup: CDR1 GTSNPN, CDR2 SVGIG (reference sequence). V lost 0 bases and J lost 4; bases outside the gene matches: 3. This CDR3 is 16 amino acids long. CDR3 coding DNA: TGTGCCTGGAGTGTAGGGACTAGCGGGGGGCTAGAGACCCAGTACTTC. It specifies CAWSVGTSGGLETQYF.

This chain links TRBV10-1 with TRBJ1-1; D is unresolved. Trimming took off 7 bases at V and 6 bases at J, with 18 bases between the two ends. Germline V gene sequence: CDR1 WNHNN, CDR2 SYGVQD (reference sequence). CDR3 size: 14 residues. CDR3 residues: CASTAGDWLPEAFF. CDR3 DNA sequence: TGCGCCAGCACCGCTGGGGATTGGCTGCCTGAAGCTTTCTTT.

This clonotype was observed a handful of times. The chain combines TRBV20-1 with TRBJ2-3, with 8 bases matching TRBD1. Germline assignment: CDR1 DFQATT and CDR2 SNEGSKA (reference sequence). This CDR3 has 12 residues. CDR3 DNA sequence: TGCTCTTCAGACAGGGGAACAGATACGCAGTATTTT. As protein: CSSDRGTDTQYF.

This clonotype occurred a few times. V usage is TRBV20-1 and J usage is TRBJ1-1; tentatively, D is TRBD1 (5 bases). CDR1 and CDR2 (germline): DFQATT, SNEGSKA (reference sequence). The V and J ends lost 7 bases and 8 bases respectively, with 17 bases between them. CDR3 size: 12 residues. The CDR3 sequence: CSVVQGPREAFF. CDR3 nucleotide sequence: TGCAGTGTTGTCCAGGGACCTAGGGAAGCTTTCTTT.

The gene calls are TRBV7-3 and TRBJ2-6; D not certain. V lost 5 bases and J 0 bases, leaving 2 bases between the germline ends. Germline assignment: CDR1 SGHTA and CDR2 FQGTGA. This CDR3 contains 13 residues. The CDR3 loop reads CASSHSGANVLTF. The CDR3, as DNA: TGTGCCAGCAGCCACTCTGGGGCCAACGTCCTGACTTTC.

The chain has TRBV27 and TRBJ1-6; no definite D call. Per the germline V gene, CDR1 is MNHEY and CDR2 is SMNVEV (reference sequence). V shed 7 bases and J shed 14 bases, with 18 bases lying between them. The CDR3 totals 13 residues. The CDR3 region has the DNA TGTGCCAGCACGTATAGAACGGGCCGTTCCCTCCACTTT. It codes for CASTYRTGRSLHF.

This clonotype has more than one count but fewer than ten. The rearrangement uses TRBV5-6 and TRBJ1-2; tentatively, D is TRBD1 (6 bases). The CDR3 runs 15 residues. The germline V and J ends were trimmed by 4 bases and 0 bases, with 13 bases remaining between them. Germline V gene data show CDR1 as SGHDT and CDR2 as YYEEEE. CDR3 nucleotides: TGTGCCAGCAGCCGGCCGGACAGCCCTAACTATGGCTACACCTTC. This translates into CASSRPDSPNYGYTF. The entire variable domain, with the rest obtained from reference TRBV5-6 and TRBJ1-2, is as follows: DAGVTQSPTHLIKTRGQQVTLRCSPKSGHDTVSWYQQALGQGPQFIFQYYEEEERQRGNFPDRFSGHQFPNYSSELNVNALLLGDSALYLCASSRPDSPNYGYTFGSGTRLTVV.

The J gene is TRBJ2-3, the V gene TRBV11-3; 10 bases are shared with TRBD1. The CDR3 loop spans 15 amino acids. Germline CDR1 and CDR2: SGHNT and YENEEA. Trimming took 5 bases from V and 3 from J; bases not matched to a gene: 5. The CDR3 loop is CASSPRQGATDTQYF. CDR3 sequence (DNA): TGTGCCAGCAGCCCCAGACAGGGGGCGACAGATACGCAGTATTTT.